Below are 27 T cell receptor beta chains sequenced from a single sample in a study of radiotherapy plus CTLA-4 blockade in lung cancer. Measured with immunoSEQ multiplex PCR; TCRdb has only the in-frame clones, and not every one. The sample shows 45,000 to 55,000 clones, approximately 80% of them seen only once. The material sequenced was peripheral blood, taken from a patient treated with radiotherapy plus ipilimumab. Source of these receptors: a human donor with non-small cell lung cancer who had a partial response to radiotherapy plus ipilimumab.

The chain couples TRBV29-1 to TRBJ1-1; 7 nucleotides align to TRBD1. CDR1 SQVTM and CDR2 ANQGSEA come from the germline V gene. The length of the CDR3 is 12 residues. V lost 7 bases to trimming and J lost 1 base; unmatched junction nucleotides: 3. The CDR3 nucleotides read TGCAGCGCGGGACAGAGGAACACTGAAGCTTTCTTT. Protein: CSAGQRNTEAFF.

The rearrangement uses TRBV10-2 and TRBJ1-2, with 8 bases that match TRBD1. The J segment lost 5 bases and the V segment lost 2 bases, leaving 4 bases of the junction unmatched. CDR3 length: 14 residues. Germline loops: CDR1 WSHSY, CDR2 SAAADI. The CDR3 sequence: CASSEDRGLYGYTF. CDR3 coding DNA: TGCGCCAGCAGTGAGGACAGGGGTTTGTATGGCTACACCTTC.

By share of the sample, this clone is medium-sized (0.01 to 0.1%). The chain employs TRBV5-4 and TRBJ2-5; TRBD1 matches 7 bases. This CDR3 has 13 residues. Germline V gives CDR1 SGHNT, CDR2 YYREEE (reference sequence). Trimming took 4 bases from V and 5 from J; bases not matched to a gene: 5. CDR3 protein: CASSHTGEETQYF. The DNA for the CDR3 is TGTGCCAGCAGCCACACAGGGGAGGAGACCCAGTACTTC.

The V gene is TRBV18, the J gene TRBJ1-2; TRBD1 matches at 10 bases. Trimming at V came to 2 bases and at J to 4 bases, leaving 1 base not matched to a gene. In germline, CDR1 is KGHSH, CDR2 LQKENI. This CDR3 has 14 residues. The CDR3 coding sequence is TGTGCCAGCTCACCAGGGACAGGGGTCTATGGCTACACCTTC. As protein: CASSPGTGVYGYTF.

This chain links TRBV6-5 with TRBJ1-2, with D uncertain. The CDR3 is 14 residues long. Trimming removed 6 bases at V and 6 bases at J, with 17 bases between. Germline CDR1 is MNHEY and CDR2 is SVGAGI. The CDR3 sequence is CASSPPGKTDGYTF. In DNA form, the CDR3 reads TGTGCCAGCAGCCCCCCCGGGAAGACGGATGGCTACACCTTC.

The CDR3 protein is CASRQSGGKQETQYF. The CDR3 DNA sequence: TGTGCCAGCAGACAATCGGGGGGAAAGCAAGAGACCCAGTACTTC. The gene calls are TRBV6-1 and TRBJ2-5, with 7 bases identical to TRBD2. Per germline, CDR1 MNHNS and CDR2 SASEGT. The CDR3 has 15 amino acids. Trimming removed 6 bases from V and 2 bases from J; junction bases left unmatched: 9.

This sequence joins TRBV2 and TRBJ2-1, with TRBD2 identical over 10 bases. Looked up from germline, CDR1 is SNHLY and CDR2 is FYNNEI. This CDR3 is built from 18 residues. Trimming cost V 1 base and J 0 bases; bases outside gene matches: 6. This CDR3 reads CASSEGSGGTSSYNEQFF. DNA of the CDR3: TGTGCCAGCAGTGAAGGTAGCGGGGGGACGAGCTCCTACAATGAGCAGTTCTTC. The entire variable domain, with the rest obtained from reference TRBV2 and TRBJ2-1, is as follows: EPEVTQTPSHQVTQMGQEVILRCVPISNHLYFYWYRQILGQKVEFLVSFYNNEISEKSEIFDDQFSVERPDGSNFTLKIRSTKLEDSAMYFCASSEGSGGTSSYNEQFFGPGTRLTVL.

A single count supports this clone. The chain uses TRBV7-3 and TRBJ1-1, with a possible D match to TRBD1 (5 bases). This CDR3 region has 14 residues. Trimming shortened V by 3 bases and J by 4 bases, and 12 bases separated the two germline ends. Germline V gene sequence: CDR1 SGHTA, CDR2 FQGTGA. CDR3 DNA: TGTGCCAGCAGCTTGGGGCTCCCGGGCACTGAAGCTTTCTTT. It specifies CASSLGLPGTEAFF.

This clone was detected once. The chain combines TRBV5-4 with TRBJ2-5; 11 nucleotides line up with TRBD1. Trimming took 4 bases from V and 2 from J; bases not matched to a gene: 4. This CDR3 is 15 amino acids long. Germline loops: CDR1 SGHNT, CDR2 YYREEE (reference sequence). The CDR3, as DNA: TGTGCCAGCAGCGCGGACAGGGGGCTGCAAGAGACCCAGTACTTC. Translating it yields CASSADRGLQETQYF.

In DNA form, the CDR3 reads TGTGCCAGCAGCCACGTCCCCTACGAGCAGTACTTC. Translating gives CASSHVPYEQYF. The gene calls are TRBV14 and TRBJ2-7; no definite D call. The CDR3 totals 12 residues. The germline V and J ends were trimmed by 3 bases and 2 bases, with 5 bases remaining between them. Germline V gives CDR1 SGHDN, CDR2 FVKESK.

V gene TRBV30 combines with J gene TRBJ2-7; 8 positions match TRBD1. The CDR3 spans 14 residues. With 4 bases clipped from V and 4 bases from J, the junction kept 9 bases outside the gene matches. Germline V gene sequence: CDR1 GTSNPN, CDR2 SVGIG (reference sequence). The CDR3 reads CAWNRGDGKYEQYF. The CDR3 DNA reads TGTGCCTGGAACAGGGGGGACGGAAAATACGAGCAGTACTTC.

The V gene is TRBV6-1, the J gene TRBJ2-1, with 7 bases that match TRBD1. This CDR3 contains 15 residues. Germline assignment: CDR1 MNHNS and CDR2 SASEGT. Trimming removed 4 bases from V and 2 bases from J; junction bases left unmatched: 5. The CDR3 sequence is CASSAQGEAYNEQFF. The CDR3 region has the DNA TGTGCCAGCAGTGCTCAGGGGGAAGCCTACAATGAGCAGTTCTTC.

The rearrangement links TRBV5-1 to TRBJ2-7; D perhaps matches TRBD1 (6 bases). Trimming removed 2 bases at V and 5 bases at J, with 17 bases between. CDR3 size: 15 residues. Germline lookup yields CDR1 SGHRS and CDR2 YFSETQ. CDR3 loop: CASSFVTGRLDEQYF. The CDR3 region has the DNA TGCGCCAGCAGCTTTGTTACAGGGAGACTCGACGAGCAGTACTTC.

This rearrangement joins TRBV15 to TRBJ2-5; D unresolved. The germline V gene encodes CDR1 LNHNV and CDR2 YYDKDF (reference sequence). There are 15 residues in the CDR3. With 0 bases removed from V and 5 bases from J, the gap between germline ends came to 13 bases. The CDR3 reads CATSRDLRVLETQYF. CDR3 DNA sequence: TGTGCCACCAGCAGAGATTTACGAGTTCTCGAGACCCAGTACTTC.

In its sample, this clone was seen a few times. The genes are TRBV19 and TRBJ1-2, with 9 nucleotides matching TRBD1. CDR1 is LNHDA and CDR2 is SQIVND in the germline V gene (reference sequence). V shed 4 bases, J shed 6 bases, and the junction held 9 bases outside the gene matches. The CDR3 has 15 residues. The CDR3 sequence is CASSTSGQGGHGYTF. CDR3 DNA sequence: TGTGCCAGTAGTACCTCGGGACAGGGAGGACATGGCTACACCTTC.

The CDR3 sequence: CAISDIRDTVSYEQYF. CDR3 bases: TGTGCCATCAGCGACATTAGGGACACAGTCTCCTACGAGCAGTACTTC. This chain uses TRBV10-3 with TRBJ2-5, with D perhaps matching TRBD1 (6 bases). The J call is doubtful: the DNA matches TRBJ2-7 better. CDR3 size: 16 residues. Germline-derived CDR1 and CDR2 are ENHRY and SYGVKD.

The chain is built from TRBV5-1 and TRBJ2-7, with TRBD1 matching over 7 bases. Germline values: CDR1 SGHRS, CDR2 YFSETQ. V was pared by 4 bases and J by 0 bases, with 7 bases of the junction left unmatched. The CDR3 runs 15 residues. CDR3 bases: TGCGCCAGCAGCCTTAGGGGGCCACCCTCCTACGAGCAGTACTTC. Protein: CASSLRGPPSYEQYF. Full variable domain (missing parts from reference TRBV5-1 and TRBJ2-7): KAGVTQTPRYLIKTRGQQVTLSCSPISGHRSVSWYQQTPGQGLQFLFEYFSETQRNKGNFPGRFSGRQFSNSRSEMNVSTLELGDSALYLCASSLRGPPSYEQYFGPGTRLTVT.

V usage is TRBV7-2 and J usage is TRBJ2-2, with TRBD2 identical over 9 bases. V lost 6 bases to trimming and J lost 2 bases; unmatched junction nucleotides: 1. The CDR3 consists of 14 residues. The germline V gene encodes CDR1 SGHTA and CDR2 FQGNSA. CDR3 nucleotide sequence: TGTGCCAGCAGTAGCGGGGGTAACACCGGGGAGCTGTTTTTT. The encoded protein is CASSSGGNTGELFF.

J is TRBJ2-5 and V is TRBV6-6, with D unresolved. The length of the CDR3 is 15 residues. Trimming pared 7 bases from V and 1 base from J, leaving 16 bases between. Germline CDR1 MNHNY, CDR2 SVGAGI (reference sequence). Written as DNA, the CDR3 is TGTGCCAGCAACGGTCCCCAGGCAGCCCAAGAGACCCAGTACTTC. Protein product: CASNGPQAAQETQYF.

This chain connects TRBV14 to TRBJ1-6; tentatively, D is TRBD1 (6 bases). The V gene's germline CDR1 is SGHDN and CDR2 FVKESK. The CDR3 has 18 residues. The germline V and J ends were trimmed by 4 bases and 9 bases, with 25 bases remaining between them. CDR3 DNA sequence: TGTGCCAGCAGCCCCTCGCTTAGGGCGGGGGCGCAGAGTTCACCCCTCCACTTT. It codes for CASSPSLRAGAQSSPLHF.

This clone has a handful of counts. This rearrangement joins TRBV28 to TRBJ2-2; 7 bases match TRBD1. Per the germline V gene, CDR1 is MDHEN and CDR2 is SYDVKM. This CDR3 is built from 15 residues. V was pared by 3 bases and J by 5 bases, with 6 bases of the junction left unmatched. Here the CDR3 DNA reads TGTGCCAGCAGTTTCGAGGGACAGACGACCGGGGAGCTGTTTTTT. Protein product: CASSFEGQTTGELFF. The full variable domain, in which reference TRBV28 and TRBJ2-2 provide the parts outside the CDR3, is DVKVTQSSRYLVKRTGEKVFLECVQDMDHENMFWYRQDPGLGLRLIYFSYDVKMKEKGDIPEGYSVSREKKERFSLILESASTNQTSMYLCASSFEGQTTGELFFGEGSRLTVL.

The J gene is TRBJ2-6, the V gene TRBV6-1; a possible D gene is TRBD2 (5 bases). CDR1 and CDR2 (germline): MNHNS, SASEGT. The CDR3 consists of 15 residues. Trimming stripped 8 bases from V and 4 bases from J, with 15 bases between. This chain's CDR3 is CASLRGTAGANVLTF. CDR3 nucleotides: TGTGCCAGCTTACGGGGTACAGCAGGGGCCAACGTCCTGACTTTC.

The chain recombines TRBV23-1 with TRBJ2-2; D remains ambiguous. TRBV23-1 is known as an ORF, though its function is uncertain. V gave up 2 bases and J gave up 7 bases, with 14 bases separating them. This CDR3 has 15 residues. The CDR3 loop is CASSQRQDSIGELFF. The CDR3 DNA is TGCGCCAGCAGTCAAAGGCAGGATTCGATCGGGGAGCTGTTTTTT.

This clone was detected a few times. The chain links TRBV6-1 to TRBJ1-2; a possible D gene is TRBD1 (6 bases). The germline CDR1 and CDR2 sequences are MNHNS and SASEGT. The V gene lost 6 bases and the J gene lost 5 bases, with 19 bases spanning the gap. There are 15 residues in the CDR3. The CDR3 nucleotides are TGTGCCAGCAGCGACAGGCCCGTTCCCCTTTATGGCTACACCTTC. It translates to CASSDRPVPLYGYTF.

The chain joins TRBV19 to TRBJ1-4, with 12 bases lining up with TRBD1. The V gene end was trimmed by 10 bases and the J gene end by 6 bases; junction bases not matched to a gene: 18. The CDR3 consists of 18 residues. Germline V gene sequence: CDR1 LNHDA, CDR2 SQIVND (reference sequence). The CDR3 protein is CATQSLPGQGAMYEKLFF. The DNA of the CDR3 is TGTGCCACCCAATCATTGCCGGGACAGGGGGCCATGTATGAAAAACTGTTTTTT.

The CDR3 DNA follows: TGTGCCAGCAGCGTGGGACAGACCTATGGCTACACCTTC. This codes for CASSVGQTYGYTF. The chain joins TRBV5-4 to TRBJ1-2; 7 nucleotides match TRBD1. The germline V gene has CDR1 SGHNT and CDR2 YYREEE (reference sequence). The CDR3 sequence is 13 residues long. V gave up 4 bases and J gave up 4 bases; unmatched junction bases: 4. The full variable domain, completed using reference TRBV5-4 and TRBJ1-2, is ETGVTQSPTHLIKTRGQQVTLRCSSQSGHNTVSWYQQALGQGPQFIFQYYREEENGRGNFPPRFSGLQFPNYSSELNVNALELDDSALYLCASSVGQTYGYTFGSGTRLTVV.

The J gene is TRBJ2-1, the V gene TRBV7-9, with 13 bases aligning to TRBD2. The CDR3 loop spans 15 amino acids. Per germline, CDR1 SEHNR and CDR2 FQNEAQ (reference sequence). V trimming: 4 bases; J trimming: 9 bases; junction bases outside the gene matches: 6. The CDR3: CASSSTSGGASEQFF. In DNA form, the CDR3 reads TGTGCCAGCAGCTCCACTAGCGGGGGGGCGAGTGAGCAGTTCTTC.